This T cell receptor (beta chain) is drawn from a study of cytomegalovirus exposure and HLA in healthy donors. Findings and limits, study-wide: Later analysis demonstrated an association between a missense DCLRE1C variant and TCR beta V- and J-gene trimming. Accurate HLA-A and HLA-B prediction from TCR beta sequences was reported for most subjects. In the analysis, some V segments, TRBV6-2 and TRBV6-3 included, were excluded as indistinguishable.

In its sample, this clone was seen once. As yet, its antigen is unknown. Healthy donors of bone marrow made up the group. With 60 Vbeta and 13 Jbeta primers, the PCR was carried out. Measured with immunoSEQ multiplex PCR; TCRdb has only the in-frame clones, and not every one. The sample carries 130,000 to 150,000 clones, 60% to 85% recorded once. Germline V gene data show CDR1 as LNHDA and CDR2 as SQIVND (reference sequence). The trim removed 4 bases at V and 6 bases at J, leaving 6 bases unmatched. The CDR3 has 15 residues. The specimen sequenced was PBMCs. The TCR comes from a middle-aged man in good health and CMV-seropositive. The chain combines TRBV19 with TRBJ1-6, with TRBD1 matching 7 bases. In nucleotides, the CDR3 is TGTGCCAGTAGTAGTTCCTCAGGGGGTAATTCACCCCTCCACTTT. Encoded protein: CASSSSSGGNSPLHF.